The sequence of this TCR beta chain was determined in a study of T-cell memory formation after mild COVID-19. Points from the study as a whole: Later expanders leaned toward CD4+, whereas clones contracting from day 15 to 85 were balanced CD4/CD8.

In the case of this clonotype: Its specificity is unknown.

Germline trimming cut 5 bases from V and 5 bases from J; bases unmatched to any gene: 2. The CDR3 spans 14 residues. Germline V lookup: CDR1 SNHLY, CDR2 FYNNEI. TCRdb used MiXCR to reprocess the 5' RACE reads, holding one entry per CDR3 protein. The sample includes 530,000 or so distinct CDR3 sequences, about 18% of them seen just once. Sequencing was performed on PBMCs or a T cell subset sorted from them (not recorded which). The V gene is TRBV2, the J gene TRBJ2-1; 11 bases match TRBD2. The source is an adult woman who had mild COVID-19 (a few samples of this study predate the infection). Cell type and time point are not known. As DNA, the CDR3 is TGTGCCAGCAGTACTAGCGGGAGTAACAATGAGCAGTTCTTC. It is translated as CASSTSGSNNEQFF.